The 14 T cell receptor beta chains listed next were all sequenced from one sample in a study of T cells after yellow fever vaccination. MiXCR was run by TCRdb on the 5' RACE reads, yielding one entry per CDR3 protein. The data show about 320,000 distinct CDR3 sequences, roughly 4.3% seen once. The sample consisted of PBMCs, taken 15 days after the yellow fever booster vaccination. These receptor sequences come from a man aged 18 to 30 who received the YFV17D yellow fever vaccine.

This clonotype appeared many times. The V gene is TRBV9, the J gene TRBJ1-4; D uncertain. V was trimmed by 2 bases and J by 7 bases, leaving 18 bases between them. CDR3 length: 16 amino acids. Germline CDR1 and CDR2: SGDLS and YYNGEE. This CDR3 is CASSVGGSIRAEKLFF. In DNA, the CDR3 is TGTGCCAGCAGCGTGGGAGGAAGTATTAGGGCTGAAAAACTGTTTTTT.

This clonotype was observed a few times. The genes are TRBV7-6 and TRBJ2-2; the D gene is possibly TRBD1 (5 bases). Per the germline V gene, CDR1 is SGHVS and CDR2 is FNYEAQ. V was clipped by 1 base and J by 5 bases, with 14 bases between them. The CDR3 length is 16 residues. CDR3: CASSLEGMVVTGELFF. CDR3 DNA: TGTGCCAGCAGCTTAGAGGGGATGGTTGTGACCGGGGAGCTGTTTTTT.

This CDR3 reads CASSLWSRTGELFF. The DNA for the CDR3 is TGTGCCAGCAGCCTATGGAGCCGAACCGGGGAGCTGTTTTTT. The chain uses TRBV5-4 and TRBJ2-2; D remains ambiguous. Germline CDR1 is SGHNT and CDR2 is YYREEE (reference sequence). V lost 4 bases to trimming and J lost 5 bases, with 12 bases between them. The CDR3 loop spans 14 amino acids.

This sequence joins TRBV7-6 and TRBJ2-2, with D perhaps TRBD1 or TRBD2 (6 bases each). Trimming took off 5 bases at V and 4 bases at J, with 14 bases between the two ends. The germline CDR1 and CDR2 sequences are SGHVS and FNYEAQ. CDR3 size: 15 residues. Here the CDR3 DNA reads TGTGCCAGCAGCCGGGGGCGCGGGTTCACCGGGGAGCTGTTTTTT. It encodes CASSRGRGFTGELFF.

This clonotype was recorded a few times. CDR3 sequence reads: CATSRSGGTEAFF. The CDR3 DNA is TGTGCCACCAGCAGGTCAGGGGGCACTGAAGCTTTCTTT. This sequence joins TRBV15 and TRBJ1-1; 7 positions match TRBD1. The J segment lost 4 bases and the V segment lost 3 bases, leaving 2 bases of the junction unmatched. The CDR3 has 13 amino acids. The germline V gene has CDR1 LNHNV and CDR2 YYDKDF (reference sequence).

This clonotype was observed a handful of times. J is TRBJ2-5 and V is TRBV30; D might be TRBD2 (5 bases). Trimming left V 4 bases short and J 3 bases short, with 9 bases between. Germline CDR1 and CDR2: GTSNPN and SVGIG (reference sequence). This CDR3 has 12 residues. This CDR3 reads CAWKEGEETQYF. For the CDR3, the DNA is TGTGCCTGGAAAGAGGGAGAAGAGACCCAGTACTTC.

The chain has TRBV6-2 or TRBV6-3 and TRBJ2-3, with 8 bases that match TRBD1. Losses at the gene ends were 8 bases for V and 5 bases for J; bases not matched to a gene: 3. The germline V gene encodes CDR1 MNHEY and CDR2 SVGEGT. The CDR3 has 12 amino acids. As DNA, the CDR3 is TGTGCCAGCGCAGGGGGCCTAGATACGCAGTATTTT. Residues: CASAGGLDTQYF.

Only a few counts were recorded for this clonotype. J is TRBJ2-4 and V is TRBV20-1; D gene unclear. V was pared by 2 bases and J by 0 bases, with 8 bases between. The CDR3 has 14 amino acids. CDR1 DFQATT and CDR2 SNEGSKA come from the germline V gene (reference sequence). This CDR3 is CSARQLLAKNIQYF. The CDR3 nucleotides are TGCAGTGCTAGACAGCTACTAGCCAAAAACATTCAGTACTTC.

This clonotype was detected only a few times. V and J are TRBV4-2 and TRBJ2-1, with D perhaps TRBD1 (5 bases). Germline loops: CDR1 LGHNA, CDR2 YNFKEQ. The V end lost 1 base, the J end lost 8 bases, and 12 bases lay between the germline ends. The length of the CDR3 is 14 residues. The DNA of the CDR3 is TGTGCCAGCAGCCAAGGATGGGGCAGCGATGAGCAGTTCTTC. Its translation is CASSQGWGSDEQFF.

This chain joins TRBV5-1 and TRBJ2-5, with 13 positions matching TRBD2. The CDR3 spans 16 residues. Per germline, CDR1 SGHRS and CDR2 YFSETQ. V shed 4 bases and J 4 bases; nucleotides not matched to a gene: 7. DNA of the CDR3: TGCGCCAGCAGCCTGGGACTAGCGGGGCGAGGAGAGACCCAGTACTTC. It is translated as CASSLGLAGRGETQYF. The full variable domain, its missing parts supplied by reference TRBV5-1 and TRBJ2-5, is KAGVTQTPRYLIKTRGQQVTLSCSPISGHRSVSWYQQTPGQGLQFLFEYFSETQRNKGNFPGRFSGRQFSNSRSEMNVSTLELGDSALYLCASSLGLAGRGETQYFGPGTRLLVL.

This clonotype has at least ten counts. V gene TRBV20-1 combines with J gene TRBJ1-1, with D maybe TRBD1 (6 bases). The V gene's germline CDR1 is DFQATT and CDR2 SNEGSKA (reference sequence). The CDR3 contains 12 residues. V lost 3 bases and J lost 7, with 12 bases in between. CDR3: CSASDQGFEAFF. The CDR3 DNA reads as TGCAGTGCTAGTGACCAGGGGTTTGAAGCTTTCTTT.

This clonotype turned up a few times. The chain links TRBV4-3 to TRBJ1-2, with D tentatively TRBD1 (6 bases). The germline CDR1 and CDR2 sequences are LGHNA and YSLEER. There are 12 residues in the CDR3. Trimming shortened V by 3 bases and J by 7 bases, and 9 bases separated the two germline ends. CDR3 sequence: CASSHSGVGYTF. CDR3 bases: TGCGCCAGCAGCCATTCAGGGGTTGGCTACACCTTC.

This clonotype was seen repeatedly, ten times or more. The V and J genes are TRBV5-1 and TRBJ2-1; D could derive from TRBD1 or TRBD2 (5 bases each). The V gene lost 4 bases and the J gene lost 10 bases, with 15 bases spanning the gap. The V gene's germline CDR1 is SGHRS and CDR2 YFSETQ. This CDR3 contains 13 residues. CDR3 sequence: CASSLGTTTEQFF. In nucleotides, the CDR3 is TGCGCCAGCAGCCTGGGGACGACCACCGAGCAGTTCTTC.

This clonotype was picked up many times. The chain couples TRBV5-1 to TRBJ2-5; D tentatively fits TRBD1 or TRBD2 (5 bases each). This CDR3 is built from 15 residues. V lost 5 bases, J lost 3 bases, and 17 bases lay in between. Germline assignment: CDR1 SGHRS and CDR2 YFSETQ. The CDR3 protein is CASRTGTAREETQYF. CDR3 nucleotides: TGCGCCAGCAGAACCGGGACGGCGAGGGAAGAGACCCAGTACTTC.